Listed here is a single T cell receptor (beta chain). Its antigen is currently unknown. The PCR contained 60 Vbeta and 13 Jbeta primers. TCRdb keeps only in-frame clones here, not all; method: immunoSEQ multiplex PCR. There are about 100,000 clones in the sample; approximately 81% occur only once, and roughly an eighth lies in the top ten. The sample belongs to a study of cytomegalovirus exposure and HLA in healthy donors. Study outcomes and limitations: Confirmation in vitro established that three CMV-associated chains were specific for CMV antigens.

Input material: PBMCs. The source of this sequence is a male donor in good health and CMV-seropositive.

CDR3 sequence (DNA): TGTGCCAGCAGCTTCCCGACAGGACAACCATTTTATGGCTACACCTTC. Amino acid sequence: CASSFPTGQPFYGYTF. This sequence joins TRBV7-8 and TRBJ1-2; tentative D call: TRBD1 (6 bases). This CDR3 has 16 amino acids. Trimming removed 3 bases from V and 5 bases from J, with 19 bases in between. Per the germline V gene, CDR1 is SGHVS and CDR2 is FQNEAQ.